This T cell receptor (beta chain) was sequenced in a study of CD8+CD57+ T cells in acquired aplastic anemia. Patients who underwent sequencing had shown CD8+CD57+ cell expansion by flow cytometry. The template for TCR beta VDJ and CDR3 sequence profiling was genomic DNA. Each CDR3 protein gets one entry after TCRdb re-called the reads with MiXCR. The sample has 200,000 to 250,000 distinct CDR3 sequences; roughly 45% are singletons. V shed 6 bases, J shed 9 bases, and the junction held 12 bases outside the gene matches. This CDR3 is 15 amino acids long. The gene calls are TRBV12-3 or TRBV12-4 and TRBJ1-5; TRBD1 matches at 9 bases. The TCR comes from a human donor with aplastic anemia. The sample taken for sequencing was sorted CD4+, CD8+, or CD8+CD57+ T cells (not recorded which) from PBMCs. CDR3 residues: CASSQTGGNGAPQHF. The CDR3 coding sequence is TGTGCCAGCAGCCAAACAGGGGGCAACGGAGCGCCCCAGCATTTT.